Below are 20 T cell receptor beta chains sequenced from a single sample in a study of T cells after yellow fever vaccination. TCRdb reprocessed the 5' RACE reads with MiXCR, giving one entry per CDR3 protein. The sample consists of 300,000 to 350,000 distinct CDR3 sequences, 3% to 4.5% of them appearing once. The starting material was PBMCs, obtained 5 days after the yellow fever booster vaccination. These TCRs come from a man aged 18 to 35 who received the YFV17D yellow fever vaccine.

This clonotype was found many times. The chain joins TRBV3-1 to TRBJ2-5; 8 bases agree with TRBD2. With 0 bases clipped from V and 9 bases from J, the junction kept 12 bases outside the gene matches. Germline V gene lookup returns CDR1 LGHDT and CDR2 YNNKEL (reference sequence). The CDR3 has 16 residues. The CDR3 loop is CASSQDMAPEAGAQYF. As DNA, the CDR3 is TGTGCCAGCAGCCAAGATATGGCCCCAGAAGCGGGGGCCCAGTACTTC.

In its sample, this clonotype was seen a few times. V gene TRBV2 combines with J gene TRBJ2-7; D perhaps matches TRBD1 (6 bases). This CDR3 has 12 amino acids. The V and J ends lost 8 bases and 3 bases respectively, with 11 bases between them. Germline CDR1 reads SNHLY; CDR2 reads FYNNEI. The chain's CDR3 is CASPRGGYEQYF. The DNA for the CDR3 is TGTGCCAGCCCCAGGGGTGGCTACGAGCAGTACTTC.

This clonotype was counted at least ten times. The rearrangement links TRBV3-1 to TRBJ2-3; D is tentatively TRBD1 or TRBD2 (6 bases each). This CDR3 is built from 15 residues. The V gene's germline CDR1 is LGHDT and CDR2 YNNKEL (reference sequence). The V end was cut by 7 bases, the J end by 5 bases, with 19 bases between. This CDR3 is CASTRGAVGGDTQYF. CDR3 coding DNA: TGTGCCAGCACGAGGGGGGCAGTTGGGGGAGATACGCAGTATTTT.

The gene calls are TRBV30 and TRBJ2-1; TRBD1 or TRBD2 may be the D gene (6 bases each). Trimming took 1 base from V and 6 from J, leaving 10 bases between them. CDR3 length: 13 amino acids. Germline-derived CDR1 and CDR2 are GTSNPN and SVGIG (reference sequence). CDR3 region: CAWSGTAGNEQFF. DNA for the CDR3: TGTGCCTGGAGTGGGACAGCGGGCAATGAGCAGTTCTTC. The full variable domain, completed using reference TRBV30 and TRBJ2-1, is SQTIHQWPATLVQPVGSPLSLECTVEGTSNPNLYWYRQAAGRGLQLLFYSVGIGQISSEVPQNLSASRPQDRQFILSSKKLLLSDSGFYLCAWSGTAGNEQFFGPGTRLTVL.

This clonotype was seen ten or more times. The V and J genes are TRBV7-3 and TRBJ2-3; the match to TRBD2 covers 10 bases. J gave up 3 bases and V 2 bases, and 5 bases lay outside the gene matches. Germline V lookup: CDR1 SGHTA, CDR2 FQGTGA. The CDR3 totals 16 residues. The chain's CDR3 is CASSLLGAGGTDTQYF. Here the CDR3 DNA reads TGTGCCAGCAGCTTACTTGGAGCGGGGGGGACAGATACGCAGTATTTT.

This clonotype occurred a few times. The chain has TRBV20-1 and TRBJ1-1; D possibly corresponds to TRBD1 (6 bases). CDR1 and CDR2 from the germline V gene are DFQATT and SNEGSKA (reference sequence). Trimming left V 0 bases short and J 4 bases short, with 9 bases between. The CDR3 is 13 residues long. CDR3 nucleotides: TGCAGTGCTAGAGAGGACAGCGGCACTGAAGCTTTCTTT. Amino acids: CSAREDSGTEAFF.

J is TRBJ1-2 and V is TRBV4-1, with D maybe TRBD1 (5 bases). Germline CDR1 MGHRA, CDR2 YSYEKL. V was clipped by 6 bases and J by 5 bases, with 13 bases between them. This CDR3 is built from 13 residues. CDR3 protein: CASRQDVGYGYTF. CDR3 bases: TGCGCCAGCAGACAGGACGTCGGATATGGCTACACCTTC.

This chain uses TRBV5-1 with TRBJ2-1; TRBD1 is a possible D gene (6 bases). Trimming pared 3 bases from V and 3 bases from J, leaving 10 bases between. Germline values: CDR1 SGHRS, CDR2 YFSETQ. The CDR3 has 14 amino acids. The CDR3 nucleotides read TGCGCCAGCAGCTGGATACAGGGCTACAATGAGCAGTTCTTC. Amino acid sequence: CASSWIQGYNEQFF. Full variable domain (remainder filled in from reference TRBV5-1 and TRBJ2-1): KAGVTQTPRYLIKTRGQQVTLSCSPISGHRSVSWYQQTPGQGLQFLFEYFSETQRNKGNFPGRFSGRQFSNSRSEMNVSTLELGDSALYLCASSWIQGYNEQFFGPGTRLTVL.

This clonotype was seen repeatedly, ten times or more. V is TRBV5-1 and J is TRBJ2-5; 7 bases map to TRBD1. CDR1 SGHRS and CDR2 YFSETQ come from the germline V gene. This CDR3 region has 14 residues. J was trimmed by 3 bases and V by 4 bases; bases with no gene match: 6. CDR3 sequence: CASSPGTAKETQYF. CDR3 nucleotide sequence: TGCGCCAGCAGCCCTGGGACAGCTAAAGAGACCCAGTACTTC.

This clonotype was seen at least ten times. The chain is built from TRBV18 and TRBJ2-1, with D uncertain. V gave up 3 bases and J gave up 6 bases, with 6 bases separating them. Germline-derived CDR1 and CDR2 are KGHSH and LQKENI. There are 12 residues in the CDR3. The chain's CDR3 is CASSPNSNEQFF. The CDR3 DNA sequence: TGTGCCAGCTCACCGAACAGCAATGAGCAGTTCTTC.

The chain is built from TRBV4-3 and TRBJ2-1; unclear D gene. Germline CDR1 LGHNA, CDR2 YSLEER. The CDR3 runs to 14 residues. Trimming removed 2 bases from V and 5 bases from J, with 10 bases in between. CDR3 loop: CASSQWGTDNEQFF. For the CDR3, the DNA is TGCGCCAGCAGCCAATGGGGAACGGACAATGAGCAGTTCTTC.

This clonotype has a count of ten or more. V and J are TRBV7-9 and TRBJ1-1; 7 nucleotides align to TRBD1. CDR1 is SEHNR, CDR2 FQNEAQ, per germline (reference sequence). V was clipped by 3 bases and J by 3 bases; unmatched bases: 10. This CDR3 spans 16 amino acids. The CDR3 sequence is CASSFPGGGRDTEAFF. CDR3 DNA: TGTGCCAGCAGCTTCCCAGGAGGGGGCCGGGACACTGAAGCTTTCTTT.

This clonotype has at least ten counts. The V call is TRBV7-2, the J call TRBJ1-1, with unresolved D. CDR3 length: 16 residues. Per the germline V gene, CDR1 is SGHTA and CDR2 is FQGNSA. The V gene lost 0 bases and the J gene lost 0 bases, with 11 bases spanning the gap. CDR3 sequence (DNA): TGTGCCAGCAGCTTAGCGCTGGTGGGATTGAACACTGAAGCTTTCTTT. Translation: CASSLALVGLNTEAFF.

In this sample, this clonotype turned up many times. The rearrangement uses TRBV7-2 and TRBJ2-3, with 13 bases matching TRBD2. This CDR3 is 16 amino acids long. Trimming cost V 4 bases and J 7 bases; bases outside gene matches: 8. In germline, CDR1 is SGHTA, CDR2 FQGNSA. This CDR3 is CASSSQLAGGRYTQYF. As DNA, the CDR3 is TGTGCCAGCAGCTCACAACTAGCGGGGGGGCGGTATACGCAGTATTTT.

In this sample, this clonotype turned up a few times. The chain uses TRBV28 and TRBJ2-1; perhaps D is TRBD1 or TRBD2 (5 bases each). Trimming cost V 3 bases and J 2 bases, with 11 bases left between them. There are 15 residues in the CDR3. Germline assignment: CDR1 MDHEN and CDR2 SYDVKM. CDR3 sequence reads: CASSFRLGAYNEQFF. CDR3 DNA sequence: TGTGCCAGCAGTTTTCGTCTGGGGGCCTACAATGAGCAGTTCTTC.

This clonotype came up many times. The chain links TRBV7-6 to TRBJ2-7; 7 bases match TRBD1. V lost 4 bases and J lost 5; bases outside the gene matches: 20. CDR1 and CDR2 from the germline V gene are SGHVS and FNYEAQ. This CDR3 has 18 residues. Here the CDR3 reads CASSSGAGGRKKVDEQYF. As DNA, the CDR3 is TGTGCCAGCAGCTCTGGGGCAGGGGGAAGAAAAAAAGTCGACGAGCAGTACTTC.

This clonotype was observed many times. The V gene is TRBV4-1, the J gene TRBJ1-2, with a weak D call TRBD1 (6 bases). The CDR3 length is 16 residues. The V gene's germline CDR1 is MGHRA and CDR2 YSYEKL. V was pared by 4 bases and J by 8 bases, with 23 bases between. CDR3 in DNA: TGCGCCAGCAGCCCACCTAAGGGGGGCTGGGTTGTGGGCTACACCTTC. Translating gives CASSPPKGGWVVGYTF.

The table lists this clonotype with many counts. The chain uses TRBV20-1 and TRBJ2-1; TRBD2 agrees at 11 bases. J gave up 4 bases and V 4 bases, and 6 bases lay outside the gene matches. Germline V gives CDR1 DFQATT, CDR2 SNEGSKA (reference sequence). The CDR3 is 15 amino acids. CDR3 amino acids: CSATFTSGGYNEQFF. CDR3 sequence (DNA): TGCAGTGCTACCTTTACTAGCGGGGGTTACAATGAGCAGTTCTTC.

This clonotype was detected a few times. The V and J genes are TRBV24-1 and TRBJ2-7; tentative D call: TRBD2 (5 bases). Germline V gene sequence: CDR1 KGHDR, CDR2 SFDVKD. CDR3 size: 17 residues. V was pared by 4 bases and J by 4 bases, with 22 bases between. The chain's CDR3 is CATSDYLLIPRRYEQYV. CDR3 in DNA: TGTGCCACCAGTGACTACCTTCTAATTCCTCGGAGGTACGAGCAGTACGTC.

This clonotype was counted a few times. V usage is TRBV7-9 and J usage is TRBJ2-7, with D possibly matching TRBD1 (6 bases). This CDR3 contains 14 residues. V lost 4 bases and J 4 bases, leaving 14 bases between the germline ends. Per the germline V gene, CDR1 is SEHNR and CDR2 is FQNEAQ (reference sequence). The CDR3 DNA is TGTGCCAGCAGCTCTACAGGGATGGGTTACGAGCAGTACTTC. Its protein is CASSSTGMGYEQYF.